A selection of T cell receptor beta chains follows, all from one sample in a study of beta chain features in type 1 diabetes. Produced via immunoSEQ multiplex PCR; TCRdb's table is partial and in-frame only. The table records around 710,000 clones, over 10% of them present only once. Sequencing was performed on naive CD4+ T cells from blood. Every receptor here comes from a man younger than 40 with type 1 diabetes. CDR3s include the opening cysteine and the closing phenylalanine or tryptophan. Fields, in order: V gene, clone size, D gene, CDR3 length, J gene, CDR3 protein, CDR3 DNA. A D gene is named only where the DNA matches it firmly. The size of a clone is reported for some rows only, either as once, few or many, or as a class for expanded clones.

TRBV29-1	few	NA	14	TRBJ2-1	CSVYDRQPYNEQFF	TGCAGCGTTTACGACAGGCAACCCTACAATGAGCAGTTCTTC
TRBV7-2	few	NA	14	TRBJ1-5	CASSWARSNQPQHF	TGTGCCAGCAGCTGGGCAAGGTCCAATCAGCCCCAGCATTTT
TRBV11-2	NA	TRBD1	15	TRBJ2-1	CASSFLGTGYNEQFF	TGTGCCAGCAGCTTCCTCGGGACAGGGTACAATGAGCAGTTCTTC
TRBV29-1	NA	NA	11	TRBJ1-1	CSVFGFSEAFF	TGCAGCGTTTTCGGGTTCAGCGAAGCTTTCTTT
TRBV7-9	NA	NA	14	TRBJ1-2	CASSQSVGGGGYTF	TGTGCCAGCAGCCAATCGGTTGGGGGAGGTGGCTACACCTTC
TRBV11-2	once	TRBD2	16	TRBJ2-7	CASSLDLAGETYEQYF	TGTGCCAGCAGCTTAGATCTAGCGGGGGAGACCTACGAGCAGTACTTC
TRBV25-1	NA	NA	13	TRBJ1-2	CASSEADLYGYTF	TGTGCCAGCAGTGAGGCAGACCTCTATGGCTACACCTTC
TRBV11-2	few	NA	17	TRBJ2-3	CASSLVGRAQGADTQYF	TGTGCCAGCAGCTTAGTGGGGCGAGCGCAGGGCGCAGATACGCAGTATTTT
TRBV2	few	NA	15	TRBJ1-6	CASSDLGAPNSPLHF	TGTGCCAGCAGTGATTTAGGGGCCCCCAATTCACCCCTCCACTTT
TRBV30	few	TRBD1	13	TRBJ2-7	CACLAGGGYEQYF	TGTGCCTGCTTGGCAGGGGGCGGCTACGAGCAGTACTTC
TRBV30	NA	NA	15	TRBJ1-3	CAWSVGGSYGNTIYF	TGTGCCTGGAGTGTAGGAGGGAGTTATGGAAACACCATATATTTT
TRBV10-2	NA	NA	12	TRBJ2-5	CASSEQEETQYF	TGCGCCAGCAGTGAGCAGGAAGAGACCCAGTACTTC
TRBV27	NA	NA	16	TRBJ1-3	CASSLRSGDSGNTIYF	TGTGCCAGCAGTTTACGGTCCGGCGACTCTGGAAACACCATATATTTT
TRBV2	NA	TRBD1	13	TRBJ1-4	CASSVGTGQKLFF	TGTGCCAGCAGTGTCGGGACAGGGCAGAAACTGTTTTTT
TRBV29-1	NA	NA	13	TRBJ1-4	CSVGGRVSEKLFF	TGCAGCGTTGGAGGCAGGGTTTCTGAAAAACTGTTTTTT
TRBV30	few	NA	14	TRBJ2-1	CAWRKRTAFNEQFF	TGTGCCTGGAGGAAACGGACAGCCTTCAATGAGCAGTTCTTC
TRBV19	NA	NA	13	TRBJ1-3	CATSGISGNTIYF	TGTGCCACCTCGGGGATCTCTGGAAACACCATATATTTT
TRBV6-1	NA	NA	13	TRBJ1-2	CASSEGVIYGYTF	TGTGCCAGCAGTGAAGGAGTTATCTATGGCTACACCTTC
TRBV7-2	NA	TRBD2	17	TRBJ2-5	CASSDRLWEGLVQTQYF	TGTGCCAGCAGCGACCGCTTGTGGGAGGGTTTAGTACAGACCCAGTACTTC
TRBV25-1	NA	NA	15	TRBJ2-5	CASSETRGHQETQYF	TGTGCCAGCAGTGAGACCCGGGGGCACCAAGAGACCCAGTACTTC
TRBV19	NA	TRBD1	14	TRBJ1-4	CASGQVDGNEKLFF	TGTGCCAGTGGACAGGTCGATGGTAATGAAAAACTGTTTTTT
TRBV20-1	NA	NA	11	TRBJ2-1	CSAIGRNEQFF	TGCAGTGCTATAGGGAGGAATGAGCAGTTCTTC
TRBV10-3	NA	NA	15	TRBJ2-1	CAIRSWDKSYNEQFF	TGTGCCATTAGATCGTGGGACAAGTCCTACAATGAGCAGTTCTTC
TRBV5-1	few	NA	17	TRBJ2-5	CASSPRGPGASQETQYF	TGCGCCAGCAGCCCCCGGGGGCCAGGGGCTTCTCAAGAGACCCAGTACTTC
TRBV6-5	NA	NA	15	TRBJ1-1	CASSDSAGLRTEAFF	TGTGCCAGCAGTGACTCTGCAGGGCTGAGGACTGAAGCTTTCTTT
TRBV9	NA	NA	16	TRBJ2-3	CASSSRMVGSTDTQYF	TGTGCCAGCAGCTCCCGCATGGTGGGTAGCACAGATACGCAGTATTTT
TRBV23-1	NA	NA	17	TRBJ1-6	CASSLVGRTQVLGPLHF	TGCGCCAGCAGCCTCGTCGGACGCACTCAGGTTCTCGGACCCCTCCACTTT
TRBV7-2	NA	NA	13	TRBJ2-5	CASSSVLGETQYF	TGTGCCAGCAGCTCAGTGTTAGGAGAGACCCAGTACTTC
TRBV18	few	TRBD1	14	TRBJ1-2	CASTREQGIYGYTF	TGTGCCAGCACCAGGGAACAGGGGATCTATGGCTACACCTTC
TRBV5-1	few	NA	16	TRBJ2-5	CASSLHPPGQMETQYF	TGCGCCAGCAGCTTGCATCCCCCGGGACAAATGGAGACCCAGTACTTC
TRBV29-1	few	TRBD1	13	TRBJ1-2	CSVGGGQNYGYTF	TGCAGCGTTGGAGGGGGACAGAACTATGGCTACACCTTC
TRBV7-9	few	NA	13	TRBJ2-5	CASSTDWGETQYF	TGTGCCAGCAGTACGGACTGGGGCGAGACCCAGTACTTC
TRBV6-5	NA	NA	13	TRBJ1-1	CASSRVSNTEAFF	TGTGCCAGCAGTCGGGTCTCCAACACTGAAGCTTTCTTT
TRBV21-1	NA	NA	14	TRBJ2-7	CASSYARPFYEQYF	TGTGCCAGCAGCTATGCTAGACCTTTCTACGAGCAGTACTTC
TRBV7-9	NA	NA	16	TRBJ2-6	CASSPRWGTGANVLTF	TGTGCCAGCAGCCCCCGCTGGGGGACAGGGGCCAACGTCCTGACTTTC
TRBV2	NA	NA	13	TRBJ2-3	CASSEAPRGTQYF	TGTGCCAGCAGTGAAGCTCCCAGGGGTACGCAGTATTTT
TRBV4-3	few	NA	16	TRBJ1-6	CASSQGTTEYNSPLHF	TGCGCCAGCAGCCAAGGAACGACGGAGTATAATTCACCCCTCCACTTT
TRBV7-9	NA	NA	12	TRBJ2-5	CASSFPQETQYF	TGTGCCAGCAGCTTCCCCCAAGAGACCCAGTACTTC
TRBV28	few	NA	15	TRBJ2-5	CASSLFGGLQETQYF	TGTGCCAGCAGTTTATTCGGCGGCCTCCAAGAGACCCAGTACTTC
TRBV19	few	NA	13	TRBJ1-1	CASSIDGRTEAFF	TGTGCCAGTAGTATAGATGGACGGACTGAAGCTTTCTTT
TRBV12-5	NA	NA	17	TRBJ2-7	CATRTLSPHLSSYEQYF	TGTGCCACGCGAACTCTCAGCCCACACCTCAGCTCCTACGAGCAGTACTTC
TRBV2	few	NA	12	TRBJ1-2	CASSEVLYGYTF	TGTGCCAGCAGTGAAGTTTTGTATGGCTACACCTTC
TRBV9	NA	NA	15	TRBJ2-4	CASSVGGPAQNIQYF	TGTGCCAGCAGCGTAGGCGGCCCCGCCCAAAACATTCAGTACTTC
TRBV4-3	NA	TRBD1	15	TRBJ1-2	CASSQETGVAYGYTF	TGCGCCAGCAGCCAAGAGACAGGGGTCGCCTATGGCTACACCTTC
TRBV5-4	NA	NA	16	TRBJ2-6	CASSLIVDSGANVLTF	TGTGCCAGCAGCTTGATCGTCGATTCTGGGGCCAACGTCCTGACTTTC
TRBV20-1	few	NA	11	TRBJ2-3	CSVIWTDTQYF	TGCAGTGTCATTTGGACAGATACGCAGTATTTT
TRBV7-2	NA	NA	15	TRBJ1-6	CASSLLGSDNSPLHF	TGTGCCAGCAGCTTATTAGGCAGTGACAATTCACCCCTCCACTTT
TRBV5-1	NA	TRBD1	15	TRBJ1-4	CASSPLGQGTEKLFF	TGCGCCAGCAGCCCCCTAGGACAGGGGACTGAAAAACTGTTTTTT
TRBV7-9	NA	TRBD1	16	TRBJ2-5	CASSLHGTGNRETQYF	TGTGCCAGCAGCTTGCATGGGACAGGGAACAGGGAGACCCAGTACTTC
TRBV29-1	few	NA	12	TRBJ1-1	CSVEGRNTEAFF	TGCAGCGTTGAAGGCAGGAACACTGAAGCTTTCTTT